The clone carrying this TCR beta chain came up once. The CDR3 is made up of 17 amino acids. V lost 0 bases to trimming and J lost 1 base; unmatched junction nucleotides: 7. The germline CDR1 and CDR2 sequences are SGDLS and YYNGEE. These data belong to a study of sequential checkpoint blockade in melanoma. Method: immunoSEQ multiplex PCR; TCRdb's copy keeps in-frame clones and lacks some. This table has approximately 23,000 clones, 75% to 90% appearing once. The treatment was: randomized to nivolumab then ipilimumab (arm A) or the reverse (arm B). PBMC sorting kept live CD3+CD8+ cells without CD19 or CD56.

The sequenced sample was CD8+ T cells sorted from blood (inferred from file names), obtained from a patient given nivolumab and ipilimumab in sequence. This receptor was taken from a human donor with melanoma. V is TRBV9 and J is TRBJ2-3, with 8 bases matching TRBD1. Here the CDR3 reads CASSVGAGGGGTDTQYF. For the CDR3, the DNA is TGTGCCAGCAGCGTAGGTGCAGGGGGCGGGGGCACAGATACGCAGTATTTT.